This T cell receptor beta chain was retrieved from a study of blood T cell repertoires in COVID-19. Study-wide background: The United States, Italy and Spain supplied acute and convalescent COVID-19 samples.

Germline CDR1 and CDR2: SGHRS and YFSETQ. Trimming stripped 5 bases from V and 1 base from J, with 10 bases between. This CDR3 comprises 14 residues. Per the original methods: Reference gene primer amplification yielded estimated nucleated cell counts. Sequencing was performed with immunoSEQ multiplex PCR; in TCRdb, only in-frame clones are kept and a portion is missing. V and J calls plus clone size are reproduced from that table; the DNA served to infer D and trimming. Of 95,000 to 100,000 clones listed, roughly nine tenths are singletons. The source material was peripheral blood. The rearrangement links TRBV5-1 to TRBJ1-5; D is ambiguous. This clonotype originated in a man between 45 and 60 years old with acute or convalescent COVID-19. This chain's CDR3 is CASSYDGSNQPQHF. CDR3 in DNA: TGCGCCAGCAGTTACGACGGGAGCAATCAGCCCCAGCATTTT.